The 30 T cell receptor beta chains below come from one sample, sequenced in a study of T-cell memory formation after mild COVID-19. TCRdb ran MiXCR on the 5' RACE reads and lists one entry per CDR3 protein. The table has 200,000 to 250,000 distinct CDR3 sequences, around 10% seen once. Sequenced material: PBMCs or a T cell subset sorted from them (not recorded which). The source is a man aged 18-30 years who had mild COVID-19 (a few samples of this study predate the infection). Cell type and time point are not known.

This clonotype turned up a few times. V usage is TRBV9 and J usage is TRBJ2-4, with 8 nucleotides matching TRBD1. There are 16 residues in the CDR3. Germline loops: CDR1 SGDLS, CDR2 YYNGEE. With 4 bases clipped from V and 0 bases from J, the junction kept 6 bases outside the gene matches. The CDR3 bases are TGTGCCAGCAGCCCGCGGACAGGGACAGCCAAAAACATTCAGTACTTC. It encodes CASSPRTGTAKNIQYF.

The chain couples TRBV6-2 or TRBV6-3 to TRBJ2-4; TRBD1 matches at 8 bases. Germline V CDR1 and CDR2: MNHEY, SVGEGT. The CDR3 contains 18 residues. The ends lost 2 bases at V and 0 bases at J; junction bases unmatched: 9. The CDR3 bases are TGTGCCAGCAGTTACCGGGTGGACAGGGATTTAGCCAAAAACATTCAGTACTTC. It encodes CASSYRVDRDLAKNIQYF.

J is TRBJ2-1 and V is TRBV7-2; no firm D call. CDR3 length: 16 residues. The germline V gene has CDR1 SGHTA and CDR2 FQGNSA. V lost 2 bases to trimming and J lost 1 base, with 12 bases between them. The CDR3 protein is CASSLQTIASYNEQFF. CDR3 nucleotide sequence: TGTGCCAGCAGCTTACAGACCATAGCTTCCTACAATGAGCAGTTCTTC.

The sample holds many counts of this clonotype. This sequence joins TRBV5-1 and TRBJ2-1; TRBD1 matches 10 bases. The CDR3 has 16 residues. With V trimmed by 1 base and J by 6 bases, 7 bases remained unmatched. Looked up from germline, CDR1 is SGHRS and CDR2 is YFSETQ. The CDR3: CASSLTPDRGPNEQFF. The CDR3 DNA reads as TGCGCCAGCAGCTTGACCCCAGACAGGGGGCCCAATGAGCAGTTCTTC. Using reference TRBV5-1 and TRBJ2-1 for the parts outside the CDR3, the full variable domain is KAGVTQTPRYLIKTRGQQVTLSCSPISGHRSVSWYQQTPGQGLQFLFEYFSETQRNKGNFPGRFSGRQFSNSRSEMNVSTLELGDSALYLCASSLTPDRGPNEQFFGPGTRLTVL.

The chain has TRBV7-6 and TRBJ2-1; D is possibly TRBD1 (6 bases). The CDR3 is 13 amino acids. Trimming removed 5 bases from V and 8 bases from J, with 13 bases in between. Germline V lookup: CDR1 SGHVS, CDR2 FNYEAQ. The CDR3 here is CASSQTTGYEQFF. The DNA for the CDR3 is TGTGCCAGCAGCCAAACAACAGGGTATGAGCAGTTCTTC.

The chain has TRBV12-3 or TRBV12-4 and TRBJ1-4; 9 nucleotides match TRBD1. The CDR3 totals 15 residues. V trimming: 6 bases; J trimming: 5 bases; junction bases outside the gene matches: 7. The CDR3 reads CASSPGQGSNEKLFF. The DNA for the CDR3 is TGTGCCAGCAGCCCGGGACAGGGATCAAATGAAAAACTGTTTTTT.

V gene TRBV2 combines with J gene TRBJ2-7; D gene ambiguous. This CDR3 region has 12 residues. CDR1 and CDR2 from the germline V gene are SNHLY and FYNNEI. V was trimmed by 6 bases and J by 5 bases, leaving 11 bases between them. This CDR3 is CASSPRINEQYV. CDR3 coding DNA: TGTGCCAGCAGCCCCAGGATAAACGAGCAGTACGTC.

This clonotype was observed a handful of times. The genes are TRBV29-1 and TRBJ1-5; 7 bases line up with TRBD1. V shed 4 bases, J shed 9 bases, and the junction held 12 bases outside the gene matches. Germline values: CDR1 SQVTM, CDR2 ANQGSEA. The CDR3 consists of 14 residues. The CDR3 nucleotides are TGCAGCGTTGGAGAGGGACAGCAGTCCGGGCCCCAGCATTTT. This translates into CSVGEGQQSGPQHF.

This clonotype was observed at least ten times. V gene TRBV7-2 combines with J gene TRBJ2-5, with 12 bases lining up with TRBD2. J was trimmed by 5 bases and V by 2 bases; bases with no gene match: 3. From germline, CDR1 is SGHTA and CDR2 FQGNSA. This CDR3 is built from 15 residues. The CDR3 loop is CASSLLAGGLETQYF. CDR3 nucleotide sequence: TGTGCCAGCAGCTTACTAGCGGGGGGGCTCGAGACCCAGTACTTC.

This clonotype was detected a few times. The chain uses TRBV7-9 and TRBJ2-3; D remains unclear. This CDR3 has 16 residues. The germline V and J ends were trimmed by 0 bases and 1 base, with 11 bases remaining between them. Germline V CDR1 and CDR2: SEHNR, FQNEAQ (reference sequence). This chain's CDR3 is CASSLARSYGTDTQYF. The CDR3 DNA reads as TGTGCCAGCAGCTTAGCACGGTCCTATGGCACAGATACGCAGTATTTT.

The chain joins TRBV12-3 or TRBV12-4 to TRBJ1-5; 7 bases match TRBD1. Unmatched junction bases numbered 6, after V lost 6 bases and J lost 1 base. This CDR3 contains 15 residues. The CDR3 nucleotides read TGTGCCAGCAGGATCGGGACAGCCAGCAATCAGCCCCAGCATTTT. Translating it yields CASRIGTASNQPQHF.

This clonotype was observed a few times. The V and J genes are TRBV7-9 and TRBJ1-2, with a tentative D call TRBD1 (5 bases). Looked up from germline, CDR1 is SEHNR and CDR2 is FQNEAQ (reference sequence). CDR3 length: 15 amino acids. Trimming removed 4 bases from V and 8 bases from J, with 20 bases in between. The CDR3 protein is CASSSTLPGDRGYTF. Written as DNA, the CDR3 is TGTGCCAGCAGCTCCACTTTGCCGGGGGATCGCGGCTACACCTTC.

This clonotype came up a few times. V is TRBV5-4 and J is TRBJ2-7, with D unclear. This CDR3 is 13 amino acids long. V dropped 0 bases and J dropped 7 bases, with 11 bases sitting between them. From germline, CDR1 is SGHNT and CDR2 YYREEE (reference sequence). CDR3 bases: TGTGCCAGCAGCTTGGTAGGGATTGGGGAGCAGTACTTC. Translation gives CASSLVGIGEQYF.

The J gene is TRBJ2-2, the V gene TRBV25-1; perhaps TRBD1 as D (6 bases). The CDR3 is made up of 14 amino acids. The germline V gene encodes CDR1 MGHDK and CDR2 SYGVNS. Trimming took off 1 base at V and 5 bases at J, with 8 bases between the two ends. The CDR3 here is CASSESGQTGELFF. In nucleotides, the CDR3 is TGTGCCAGCAGTGAATCGGGACAAACCGGGGAGCTGTTTTTT.

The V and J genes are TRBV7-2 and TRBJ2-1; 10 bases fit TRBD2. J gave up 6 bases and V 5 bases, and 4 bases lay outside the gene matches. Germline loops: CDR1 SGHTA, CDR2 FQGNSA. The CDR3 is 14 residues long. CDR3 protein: CASSHRTSGNEQFF. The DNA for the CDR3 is TGTGCCAGCAGCCATCGGACTAGCGGCAATGAGCAGTTCTTC.

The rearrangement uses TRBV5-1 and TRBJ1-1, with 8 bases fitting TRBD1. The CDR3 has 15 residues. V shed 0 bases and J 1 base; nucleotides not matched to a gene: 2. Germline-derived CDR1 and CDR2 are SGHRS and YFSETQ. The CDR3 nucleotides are TGCGCCAGCAGCTTGGGTCAGGGGGCGAACACTGAAGCTTTCTTT. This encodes CASSLGQGANTEAFF. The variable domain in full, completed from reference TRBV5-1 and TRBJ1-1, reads KAGVTQTPRYLIKTRGQQVTLSCSPISGHRSVSWYQQTPGQGLQFLFEYFSETQRNKGNFPGRFSGRQFSNSRSEMNVSTLELGDSALYLCASSLGQGANTEAFFGQGTRLTVV.

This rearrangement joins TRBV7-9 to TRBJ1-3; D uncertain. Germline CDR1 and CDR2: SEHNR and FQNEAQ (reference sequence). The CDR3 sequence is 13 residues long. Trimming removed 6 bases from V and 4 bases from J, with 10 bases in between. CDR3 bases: TGTGCCAGCAGTCCAGACCCCGGAAACACCATATATTTT. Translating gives CASSPDPGNTIYF.

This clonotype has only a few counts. This CDR3 reads CSARDVKFLVGEQYV. The CDR3 nucleotides read TGCAGTGCTAGAGATGTGAAGTTCTTGGTGGGAGAGCAGTACGTC. The chain recombines TRBV20-1 with TRBJ2-7; D gene uncertain. Germline values: CDR1 DFQATT, CDR2 SNEGSKA (reference sequence). V was pared by 0 bases and J by 7 bases, with 19 bases between. The CDR3 totals 15 residues.

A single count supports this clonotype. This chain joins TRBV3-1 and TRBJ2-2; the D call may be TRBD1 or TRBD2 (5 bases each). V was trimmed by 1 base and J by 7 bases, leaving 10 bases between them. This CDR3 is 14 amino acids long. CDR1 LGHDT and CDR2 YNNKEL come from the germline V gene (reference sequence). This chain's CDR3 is CASSQGSGHGELFF. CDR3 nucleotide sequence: TGTGCCAGCAGCCAAGGGTCGGGGCACGGGGAGCTGTTTTTT.

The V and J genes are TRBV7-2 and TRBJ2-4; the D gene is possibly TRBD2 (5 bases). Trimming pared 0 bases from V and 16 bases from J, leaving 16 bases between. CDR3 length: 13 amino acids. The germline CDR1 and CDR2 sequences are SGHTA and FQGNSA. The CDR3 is CASSLAHRGHQYF. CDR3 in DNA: TGTGCCAGCAGCTTAGCGCATAGAGGGCATCAATACTTC.

Here the CDR3 reads CASSPRGQSPDTQYF. The CDR3 DNA reads TGTGCCAGCAGCCCCCGTGGACAGAGTCCAGATACGCAGTATTTT. This chain uses TRBV7-9 with TRBJ2-3; tentatively, D is TRBD1 (6 bases). The CDR3 contains 15 residues. V lost 5 bases to trimming and J lost 4 bases, with 16 bases between them. Germline-derived CDR1 and CDR2 are SEHNR and FQNEAQ (reference sequence).

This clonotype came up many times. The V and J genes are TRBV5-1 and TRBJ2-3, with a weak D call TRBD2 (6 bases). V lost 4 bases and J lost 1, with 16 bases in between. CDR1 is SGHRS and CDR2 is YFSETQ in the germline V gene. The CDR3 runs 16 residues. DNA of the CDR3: TGCGCCAGCAGCCAGCTACGGGGCGGGGGCACAGATACGCAGTATTTT. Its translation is CASSQLRGGGTDTQYF.

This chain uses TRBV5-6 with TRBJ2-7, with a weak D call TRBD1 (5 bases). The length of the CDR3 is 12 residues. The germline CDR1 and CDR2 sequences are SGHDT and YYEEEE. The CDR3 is CSSSVGAYEQYV. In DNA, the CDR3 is TGTTCCAGCAGCGTAGGGGCCTACGAGCAGTACGTC.

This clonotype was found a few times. CDR3 in DNA: TGTGCCAGCAGAACAGAGACCTACGAGCAGTACGTC. This encodes CASRTETYEQYV. This sequence joins TRBV28 and TRBJ2-7; D is ambiguous. With 6 bases removed from V and 2 bases from J, the gap between germline ends came to 8 bases. Germline CDR1 and CDR2: MDHEN and SYDVKM. This CDR3 is 12 amino acids long.

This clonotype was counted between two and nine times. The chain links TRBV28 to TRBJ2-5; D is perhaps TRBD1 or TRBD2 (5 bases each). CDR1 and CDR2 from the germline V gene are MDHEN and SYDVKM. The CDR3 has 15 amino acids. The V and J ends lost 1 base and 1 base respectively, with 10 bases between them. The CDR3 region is CASSLYPGPQETQYF. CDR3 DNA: TGTGCCAGCAGTTTATATCCGGGGCCCCAAGAGACCCAGTACTTC.

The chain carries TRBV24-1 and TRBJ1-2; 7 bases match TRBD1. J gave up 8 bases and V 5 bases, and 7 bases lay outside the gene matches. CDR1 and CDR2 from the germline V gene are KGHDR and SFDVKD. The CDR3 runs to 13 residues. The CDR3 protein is CATSGQGVDGYTF. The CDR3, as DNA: TGTGCCACCAGTGGGCAGGGGGTAGACGGCTACACCTTC.

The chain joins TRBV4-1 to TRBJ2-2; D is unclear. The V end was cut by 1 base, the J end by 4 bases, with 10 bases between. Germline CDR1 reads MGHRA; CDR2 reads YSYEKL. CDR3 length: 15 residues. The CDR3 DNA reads TGCGCCAGCAGCCAAGCGCCTCTAAGCACCGGGGAGCTGTTTTTT. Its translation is CASSQAPLSTGELFF.

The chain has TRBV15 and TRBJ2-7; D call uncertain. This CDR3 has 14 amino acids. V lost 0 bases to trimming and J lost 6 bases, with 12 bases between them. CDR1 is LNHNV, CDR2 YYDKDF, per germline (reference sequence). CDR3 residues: CATSRDRRVGEQYF. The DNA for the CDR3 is TGTGCCACCAGCAGAGATCGTAGGGTCGGCGAGCAGTACTTC. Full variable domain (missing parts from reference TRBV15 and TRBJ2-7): DAMVIQNPRYQVTQFGKPVTLSCSQTLNHNVMYWYQQKSSQAPKLLFHYYDKDFNNEADTPDNFQSRRPNTSFCFLDIRSPGLGDTAMYLCATSRDRRVGEQYFGPGTRLTVT.

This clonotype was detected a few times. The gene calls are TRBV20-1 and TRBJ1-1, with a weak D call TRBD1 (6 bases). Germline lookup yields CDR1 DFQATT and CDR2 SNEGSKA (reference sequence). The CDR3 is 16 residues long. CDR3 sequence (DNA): TGCAGCCCCACGATCCCGCGATGGGGGGCGAACACTGAAGCTTTCTTT. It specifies CSPTIPRWGANTEAFF.

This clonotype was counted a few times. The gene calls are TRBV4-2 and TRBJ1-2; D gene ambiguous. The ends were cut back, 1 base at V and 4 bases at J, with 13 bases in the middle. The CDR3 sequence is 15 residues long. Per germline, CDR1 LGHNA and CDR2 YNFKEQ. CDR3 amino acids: CASSQATATGYGYTF. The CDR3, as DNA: TGTGCCAGCAGCCAAGCAACAGCGACGGGCTATGGCTACACCTTC.